This T cell receptor (beta chain) was sequenced during a study of blood T cell repertoires in COVID-19. Authors' processing steps: Amplification from reference gene primers served as the basis for estimated nucleated cell counts. Produced via immunoSEQ multiplex PCR; TCRdb's table is partial and in-frame only. V, J and clone size reflect that table, while D and trimming were determined from the DNA. Of roughly 280,000 clones in the sample, 87% are singletons; the top ten hold roughly 2%. V gave up 4 bases and J gave up 2 bases, with 9 bases separating them. The CDR3 has 13 residues. The germline CDR1 and CDR2 sequences are SGHDT and YYEEEE.

The chain couples TRBV5-6 to TRBJ1-1; D possibly corresponds to TRBD1 (6 bases). Sequencing was carried out using peripheral blood. The TCR originated in a woman aged 45-65 years who had recovered from COVID-19. CDR3 in DNA: TGTGCCAGCAGCCAGACAGGAAACACTGAAGCTTTCTTT. Translated, it gives CASSQTGNTEAFF.